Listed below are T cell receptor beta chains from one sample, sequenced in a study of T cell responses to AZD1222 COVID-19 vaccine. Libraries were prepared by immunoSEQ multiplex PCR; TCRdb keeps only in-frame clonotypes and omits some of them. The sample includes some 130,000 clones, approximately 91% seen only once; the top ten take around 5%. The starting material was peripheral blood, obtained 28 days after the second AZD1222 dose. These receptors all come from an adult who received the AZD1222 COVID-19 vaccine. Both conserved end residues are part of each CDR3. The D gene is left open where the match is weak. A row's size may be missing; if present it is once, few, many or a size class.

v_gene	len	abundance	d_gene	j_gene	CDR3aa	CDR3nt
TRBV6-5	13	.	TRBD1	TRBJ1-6	CASSRTGNSPLHF	TGTGCCAGCAGCCGGACAGGTAATTCACCCCTCCACTTT
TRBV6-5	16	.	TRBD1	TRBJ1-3	CASSFSGTGVGNTIYF	TGTGCCAGCAGTTTCTCCGGGACAGGGGTTGGAAACACCATATATTTT
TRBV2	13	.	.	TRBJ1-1	CASSGTEFNEAFF	TGTGCCAGCAGTGGGACAGAATTTAATGAAGCTTTCTTT
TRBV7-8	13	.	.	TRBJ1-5	CASSFEAAWPQHF	TGTGCCAGCAGCTTCGAGGCAGCTTGGCCCCAGCATTTT
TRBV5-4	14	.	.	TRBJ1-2	CASSLGEDMFGYTF	TGTGCCAGCAGCTTGGGTGAAGATATGTTTGGCTACACCTTC
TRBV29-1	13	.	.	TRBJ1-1	CSVDGPLNTEAFF	TGCAGCGTTGACGGACCTTTGAACACTGAAGCTTTCTTT
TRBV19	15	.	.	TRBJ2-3	CASTRNPQVGDTQYF	TGTGCCAGTACCCGGAACCCCCAGGTTGGAGATACGCAGTATTTT
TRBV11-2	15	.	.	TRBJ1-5	CASSSGTGADQPQHF	TGTGCCAGCAGCTCGGGGACGGGGGCGGATCAGCCCCAGCATTTT
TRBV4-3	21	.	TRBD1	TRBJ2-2	CASSHLLFPQPTGENTGELFF	TGCGCCAGCAGCCACCTCCTTTTCCCGCAACCGACAGGGGAGAACACCGGGGAGCTGTTTTTT
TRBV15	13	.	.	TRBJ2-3	CATSRDVADTQYF	TGTGCCACCAGCAGAGATGTCGCAGATACGCAGTATTTT
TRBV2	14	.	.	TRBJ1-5	CASSEATANQPQHF	TGTGCCAGCAGTGAAGCAACAGCTAATCAGCCCCAGCATTTT
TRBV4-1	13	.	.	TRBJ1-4	CASSRFRDEKLFF	TGCGCCAGCAGCCGTTTCAGGGATGAAAAACTGTTTTTT
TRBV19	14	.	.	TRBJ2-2	CASRSQQYTGELFF	TGTGCCAGTAGGAGTCAGCAGTACACCGGGGAGCTGTTTTTT
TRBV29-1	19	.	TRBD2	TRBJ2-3	CSARPPTGLAGTRTDTQYF	TGCAGTGCCCGGCCTCCAACGGGACTAGCGGGAACCCGCACAGATACGCAGTATTTT
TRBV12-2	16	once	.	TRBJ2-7	CASRSQGTGSSYEQYF	TGTGCAAGTCGCTCACAAGGGACTGGGAGCTCCTACGAGCAGTACTTC
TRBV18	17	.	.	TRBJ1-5	CASSPNQAYYNDQPQHF	TGTGCCAGCTCACCTAATCAGGCGTATTACAATGATCAGCCCCAGCATTTT
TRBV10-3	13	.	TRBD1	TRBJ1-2	CAISGAGQSGYTF	TGTGCCATCAGTGGAGCGGGACAGTCGGGCTACACCTTC
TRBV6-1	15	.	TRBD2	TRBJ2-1	CASSSGRGYYNEQFF	TGTGCCAGCTCTAGCGGGAGGGGTTACTACAATGAGCAGTTCTTC
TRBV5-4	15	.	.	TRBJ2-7	CASSSLLDTAYEQYF	TGTGCCAGCAGCTCGCTCCTGGACACCGCCTACGAGCAGTACTTC
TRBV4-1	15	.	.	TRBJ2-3	CASSTLGSSTDTQYF	TGCGCCAGCAGCACATTGGGTTCCAGCACAGATACGCAGTATTTT
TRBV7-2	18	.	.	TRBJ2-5	CASSLHLTATPAGETQYF	TGTGCCAGCAGCCTACATTTGACGGCCACCCCGGCGGGGGAGACCCAGTACTTC
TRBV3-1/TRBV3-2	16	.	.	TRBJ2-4	CASSQTGLGPKNIQYF	TGTGCCAGCAGCCAAACAGGGTTAGGACCCAAAAACATTCAGTACTTC
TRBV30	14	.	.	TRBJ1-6	CAWTLRQLTSPLHF	TGTGCCTGGACCCTAAGGCAGCTAACTTCACCCCTCCACTTT
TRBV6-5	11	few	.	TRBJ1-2	CASSSGRIYTF	TGTGCCAGCAGTTCCGGACGGATTTACACCTTC
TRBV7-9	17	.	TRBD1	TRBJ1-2	CASSPPGTGMGVDGYTF	TGTGCCAGCAGCCCCCCCGGGACAGGGATGGGAGTTGATGGCTACACCTTC
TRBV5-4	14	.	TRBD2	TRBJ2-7	CASSVRTSGYEQYF	TGTGCCAGCAGCGTCCGGACTAGCGGCTACGAGCAGTACTTC
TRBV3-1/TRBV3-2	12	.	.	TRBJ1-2	CASSQDLRGYTF	TGTGCCAGCAGCCAAGATTTAAGAGGCTACACCTTC
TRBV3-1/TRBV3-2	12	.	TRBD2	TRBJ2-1	CASSHLRGGQFF	TGTGCCAGCAGCCACCTCCGGGGGGGGCAGTTCTTC
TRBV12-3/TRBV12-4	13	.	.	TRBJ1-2	CASSLGVPHGYTF	TGTGCCAGCAGTTTAGGGGTACCCCATGGCTACACCTTC
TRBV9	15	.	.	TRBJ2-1	CASSVAGGEGNEQFF	TGTGCCAGCAGCGTAGCAGGCGGAGAAGGAAATGAGCAGTTCTTC
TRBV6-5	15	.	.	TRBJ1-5	CASSTDSVSNQPQHF	TGTGCCAGCAGTACCGACAGCGTTAGCAATCAGCCCCAGCATTTT
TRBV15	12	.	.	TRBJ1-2	CATSRDIYGYTF	TGTGCCACCAGCAGAGATATCTATGGCTACACCTTC
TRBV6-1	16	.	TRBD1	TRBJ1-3	CASSAFWGQSGNTIYF	TGTGCCAGCAGTGCCTTTTGGGGACAGTCTGGAAACACCATATATTTT
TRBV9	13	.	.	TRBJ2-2	CASSQLAPGELFF	TGTGCCAGCAGCCAACTAGCTCCCGGGGAGCTGTTTTTT
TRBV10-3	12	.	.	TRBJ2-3	CAISEGRDTQYF	TGTGCCATCAGTGAAGGGAGAGATACGCAGTATTTT
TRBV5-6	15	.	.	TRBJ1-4	CASSLVGTTNEKLFF	TGTGCCAGCAGCTTGGTCGGGACCACTAATGAAAAACTGTTTTTT
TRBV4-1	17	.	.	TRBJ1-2	CASSQPVSRGPDYGYTF	TGCGCCAGCAGCCAACCAGTTAGTAGGGGTCCTGACTATGGCTACACCTTC
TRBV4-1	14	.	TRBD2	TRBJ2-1	CASRGGSSYNEQFF	TGCGCCAGCAGGGGCGGGAGCTCCTACAATGAGCAGTTCTTC
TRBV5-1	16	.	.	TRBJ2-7	CASSIRPTGTAYEQYF	TGCGCCAGCAGCATAAGACCAACCGGGACTGCATACGAGCAGTACTTC
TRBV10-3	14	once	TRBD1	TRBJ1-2	CAISERGQGYGYTF	TGTGCCATCAGTGAGCGCGGACAGGGGTATGGCTACACCTTC
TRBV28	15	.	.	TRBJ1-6	CASSSRTLEVPPLHF	TGTGCCAGCAGTTCCCGGACGTTGGAGGTGCCACCCCTCCACTTT